The rows below give T cell receptor beta chains drawn from one sample of a study of T cell changes during pregnancy in multiple sclerosis. Produced via immunoSEQ multiplex PCR; TCRdb's table is partial and in-frame only. The sample consists of more than 50,000 clones, roughly 89% of them appearing once. This sample comprised CD4+ T cells from peripheral blood mononuclear cells, obtained after pregnancy. The receptors here all came from a female donor in good health, enrolled as a control in a pregnancy study. The CDR3 runs from the conserved cysteine through the conserved F or W. D genes are given only for firm matches.

j_call: TRBJ1-1
d_call: NA
v_call: TRBV29-1
cdr3_aa: CSGNGAGRTEAFF

j_call: TRBJ2-7
d_call: NA
v_call: TRBV4-3
cdr3_aa: CASSQEIPAGTSASGYEQYF

j_call: TRBJ2-7
d_call: NA
v_call: TRBV20-1
cdr3_aa: CSVRLAYEQYF

j_call: TRBJ1-5
d_call: NA
v_call: TRBV6-5
cdr3_aa: CASSSSGTNNQPQHF

j_call: TRBJ2-2
d_call: TRBD2
v_call: TRBV4-2
cdr3_aa: CASSPPFGTSGGAAGELFF

j_call: TRBJ1-1
d_call: NA
v_call: TRBV5-5
cdr3_aa: CASSGRVKSTEAFF

j_call: TRBJ1-2
d_call: NA
v_call: TRBV2
cdr3_aa: CASSVGANNYGYTF

j_call: TRBJ1-4
d_call: TRBD1
v_call: TRBV4-3
cdr3_aa: CASSQVQGAVIEKLFF

j_call: TRBJ1-2
d_call: TRBD1
v_call: TRBV7-3
cdr3_aa: CASSSQGGVNYGYTF

j_call: TRBJ1-5
d_call: NA
v_call: TRBV15
cdr3_aa: CATSRVRVSKPQHF

j_call: NA
d_call: NA
v_call: TRBV6-1
cdr3_aa: CASSGRGASEQYF

j_call: TRBJ2-6
d_call: NA
v_call: TRBV5-1
cdr3_aa: CASSLTRGPGANVLTF

j_call: TRBJ1-1
d_call: NA
v_call: TRBV5-6
cdr3_aa: CASSLAGYPDEAFF

j_call: TRBJ2-3
d_call: TRBD1
v_call: TRBV18
cdr3_aa: CASSPPVGQGIDTQYF

j_call: TRBJ1-6
d_call: TRBD1
v_call: TRBV7-3
cdr3_aa: CASSSWDRGHNSPLHF

j_call: TRBJ2-2
d_call: NA
v_call: TRBV5-4
cdr3_aa: CASSSDSPNTGELFF

j_call: TRBJ2-2
d_call: TRBD1
v_call: TRBV7-3
cdr3_aa: CASSSMGQLNTGELFF

j_call: TRBJ1-4
d_call: TRBD1
v_call: TRBV19
cdr3_aa: CASENQGAREKLFF

j_call: TRBJ1-5
d_call: NA
v_call: TRBV18
cdr3_aa: CASSPWADNQPQHF

j_call: TRBJ2-1
d_call: NA
v_call: TRBV30
cdr3_aa: CAWSPGLTNEQFF

j_call: TRBJ1-2
d_call: NA
v_call: TRBV4-2
cdr3_aa: CASSQDVWREGYTF

j_call: TRBJ1-4
d_call: NA
v_call: TRBV11-3
cdr3_aa: CASSLRSGSATNEKLFF

j_call: TRBJ1-2
d_call: TRBD1
v_call: TRBV2
cdr3_aa: CATAGTGGLRGYTF

j_call: TRBJ2-1
d_call: TRBD1
v_call: TRBV18
cdr3_aa: CASSSGTGGMNEQFF

j_call: TRBJ1-1
d_call: TRBD1
v_call: TRBV10-3
cdr3_aa: CAISESRGQGSDTEAFF

j_call: TRBJ2-7
d_call: TRBD2
v_call: TRBV10-3
cdr3_aa: CAISDDLGLAINEQYF

j_call: TRBJ2-3
d_call: TRBD2
v_call: TRBV4-1
cdr3_aa: CASSQLSGGSLDTQYF

j_call: TRBJ1-2
d_call: TRBD1
v_call: TRBV19
cdr3_aa: CASSIRDSNYGYTF

j_call: TRBJ1-1
d_call: NA
v_call: TRBV4-3
cdr3_aa: CASSPRGGWDTEAFF

j_call: TRBJ1-2
d_call: NA
v_call: TRBV5-4
cdr3_aa: CASSLARQVSYGYTF

j_call: TRBJ2-5
d_call: TRBD1
v_call: TRBV29-1
cdr3_aa: CSVAGGETQYF

j_call: TRBJ2-3
d_call: TRBD2
v_call: TRBV5-1
cdr3_aa: CASSQTTSGGLVRTQYF

j_call: TRBJ2-2
d_call: NA
v_call: TRBV18
cdr3_aa: CASSLRTGELFF